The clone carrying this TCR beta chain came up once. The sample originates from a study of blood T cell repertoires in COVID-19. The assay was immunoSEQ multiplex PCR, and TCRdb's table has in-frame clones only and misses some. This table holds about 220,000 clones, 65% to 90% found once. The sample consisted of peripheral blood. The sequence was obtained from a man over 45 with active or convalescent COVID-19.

CDR3 DNA: TGTGCCAGCAGTTTGACAGGTTCCGAGCAGTACTTC. This encodes CASSLTGSEQYF. This rearrangement joins TRBV28 to TRBJ2-7; D is possibly TRBD1 (6 bases). There are 12 residues in the CDR3. V lost 3 bases, J lost 6 bases, and 9 bases lay in between. The germline V gene encodes CDR1 MDHEN and CDR2 SYDVKM.